These 32 T cell receptor beta chains came from one sample sequenced in a study of blood T cells in healthy people across ages. The authors ran a second PCR of about 6 to 11 cycles using a sample-barcoded 5' primer and a J-beta primer mix. MiXCR was run by TCRdb on the 5' RACE reads, yielding one entry per CDR3 protein. The sample yields about 1.4 million distinct CDR3 sequences, 59% seen once. The sequenced sample was blood. The origin of the receptors is a man between 18 and 35 years old in good health.

The chain joins TRBV29-1 to TRBJ2-1, with TRBD1 matching 7 bases. The CDR3 runs 13 residues. The V segment lost 7 bases and the J segment 5 bases; nucleotides outside the gene matches: 8. Germline CDR1 reads SQVTM; CDR2 reads ANQGSEA. CDR3 region: CSGTGTAHNEQFF. The CDR3 nucleotides are TGCAGCGGCACCGGGACAGCACACAATGAGCAGTTCTTC.

This chain joins TRBV4-2 and TRBJ2-5, with D tentatively TRBD2 (6 bases). This CDR3 spans 14 amino acids. Trimming cost V 2 bases and J 11 bases, with 18 bases left between them. Germline V lookup: CDR1 LGHNA, CDR2 YNFKEQ. The CDR3 sequence is CASSQSRDSGEQYF. CDR3 nucleotide sequence: TGTGCCAGCAGCCAATCCCGGGACTCGGGGGAGCAGTACTTC.

The rearrangement links TRBV28 to TRBJ2-7; TRBD1 matches at 9 bases. Germline V gene data show CDR1 as MDHEN and CDR2 as SYDVKM. The CDR3 extends over 15 amino acids. V was pared by 5 bases and J by 3 bases, with 8 bases of the junction left unmatched. The DNA of the CDR3 is TGTGCCAGCAGTCCATGGGGACAGGGAGACTACGAGCAGTACTTC. Amino acid sequence: CASSPWGQGDYEQYF.

This clonotype has only a few counts. This sequence joins TRBV20-1 and TRBJ1-2; the match to TRBD1 covers 10 bases. CDR1 and CDR2 (germline): DFQATT, SNEGSKA (reference sequence). This CDR3 comprises 15 residues. With V trimmed by 2 bases and J by 4 bases, 7 bases remained unmatched. CDR3 in amino acids: CSARLRDRGFYGYTF. In DNA, the CDR3 is TGCAGTGCTAGACTCCGGGACAGGGGTTTCTATGGCTACACCTTC.

As to this clonotype: One end of the junction fails to match germline, which may point to a read error. This chain joins TRBV7-9 and TRBJ2-3, with 8 positions matching TRBD2. The germline V gene has CDR1 SEHNR and CDR2 FQNEAQ (reference sequence). The CDR3 runs to 15 residues. The CDR3 spells CASSLAGLATDTQYF. The CDR3 nucleotides are TGTGCCAGCAGCCTAGCGGGCCTCGCGACAGATACGCAGTATTTT.

This sequence joins TRBV4-1 and TRBJ2-7; 9 bases align to TRBD2. The V gene end was trimmed by 4 bases and the J gene end by 5 bases; junction bases not matched to a gene: 6. Germline CDR1 reads MGHRA; CDR2 reads YSYEKL. The CDR3 has 14 residues. Here the CDR3 reads CASSPVSGSHEQYF. The DNA for the CDR3 is TGCGCCAGCAGCCCCGTTAGCGGGAGCCACGAGCAGTACTTC.

This clonotype appeared a few times. The chain has TRBV27 and TRBJ2-1; unclear D gene. The CDR3 contains 13 residues. V was pared by 5 bases and J by 0 bases, with 5 bases between. The V gene's germline CDR1 is MNHEY and CDR2 SMNVEV (reference sequence). In DNA form, the CDR3 reads TGTGCCAGCAGTATCTACTCCTACAATGAGCAGTTCTTC. Its protein product is CASSIYSYNEQFF.

Only a few counts were recorded for this clonotype. This chain's CDR3 is CASSLYGGMKYEQYF. CDR3 bases: TGCGCCAGCAGCTTGTATGGCGGGATGAAATACGAGCAGTACTTC. The genes are TRBV5-1 and TRBJ2-4; tentative D call: TRBD2 (6 bases). The J call may be in error: the DNA end matches TRBJ2-7 better. The CDR3 has 15 residues. The germline V gene has CDR1 SGHRS and CDR2 YFSETQ.

This chain connects TRBV19 to TRBJ2-2, with TRBD2 matching 9 bases. CDR1 and CDR2 (germline): LNHDA, SQIVND (reference sequence). The V gene end was trimmed by 5 bases and the J gene end by 7 bases; junction bases not matched to a gene: 2. CDR3 size: 13 residues. The chain's CDR3 is CASSPLAGGELFF. In DNA form, the CDR3 reads TGTGCCAGTAGTCCACTAGCGGGCGGGGAGCTGTTTTTT.

The chain uses TRBV20-1 and TRBJ2-7, with D possibly matching TRBD1 (6 bases). The germline CDR1 and CDR2 sequences are DFQATT and SNEGSKA (reference sequence). V shed 4 bases and J shed 0 bases, with 10 bases lying between them. The CDR3 is 13 amino acids. CDR3 nucleotide sequence: TGCAGTGCTACCCCAGGGGACTCCTACGAGCAGTACTTC. Encoded protein: CSATPGDSYEQYF.

The rearrangement links TRBV12-3 or TRBV12-4 to TRBJ1-2; D is unclear. This CDR3 contains 16 residues. Between the trimmed V and J ends, which lost 1 base and 8 bases, there was a span of 20 bases. The CDR3 DNA follows: TGTGCCAGCAGTTTAGATCAGCGCAGGTCGCTCGGGGGCTACACCTTC. Translation: CASSLDQRRSLGGYTF.

This clonotype was found a few times. The genes are TRBV25-1 and TRBJ2-5; 8 bases fit TRBD2. V trimming: 8 bases; J trimming: 4 bases; junction bases outside the gene matches: 12. The V gene's germline CDR1 is MGHDK and CDR2 SYGVNS. The CDR3 length is 15 residues. CDR3 DNA: TGTGCCAGCGTGACTAGCGTGAAGGTGGGAGAGACCCAGTACTTC. Translation gives CASVTSVKVGETQYF.

The genes are TRBV7-9 and TRBJ2-1, with D possibly being TRBD1 or TRBD2 (5 bases each). Trimming took 0 bases from V and 7 from J, leaving 13 bases between them. This CDR3 has 15 residues. Germline V gene sequence: CDR1 SEHNR, CDR2 FQNEAQ (reference sequence). The CDR3 region is CASSLAHGAGNEQFF. The DNA for the CDR3 is TGTGCCAGCAGCTTAGCCCACGGGGCGGGTAATGAGCAGTTCTTC.

This clonotype was picked up one time. The chain is built from TRBV15 and TRBJ2-6, with 9 bases lining up with TRBD1. The V gene's germline CDR1 is LNHNV and CDR2 YYDKDF (reference sequence). The CDR3 runs to 16 residues. V dropped 5 bases and J dropped 5; count of bases not matched to a gene: 7. The CDR3 sequence is CATSVTGGYWANVLTF. CDR3 DNA: TGTGCCACCAGCGTCACAGGGGGCTACTGGGCCAACGTCCTGACTTTC. The full variable domain, its missing parts supplied by reference TRBV15 and TRBJ2-6, is DAMVIQNPRYQVTQFGKPVTLSCSQTLNHNVMYWYQQKSSQAPKLLFHYYDKDFNNEADTPDNFQSRRPNTSFCFLDIRSPGLGDTAMYLCATSVTGGYWANVLTFGAGSRLTVL.

The V call is TRBV7-9, the J call TRBJ2-5; no reliable D call. Trimming pared 6 bases from V and 2 bases from J, leaving 16 bases between. The germline V gene has CDR1 SEHNR and CDR2 FQNEAQ (reference sequence). The CDR3 contains 15 residues. DNA of the CDR3: TGTGCCAGCAGGCCCGAGATCCGAAGACAAGAGACCCAGTACTTC. Residues: CASRPEIRRQETQYF.

The genes are TRBV6-5 and TRBJ2-3; either TRBD1 or TRBD2 may supply D (6 bases each). CDR3 size: 17 residues. Germline V gene data show CDR1 as MNHEY and CDR2 as SVGAGI. Trimming removed 0 bases at V and 3 bases at J, with 16 bases between. The CDR3 coding sequence is TGTGCCAGCAGTTACTCTTCCGGGACACGGGGGACAGATACGCAGTATTTT. Translated, it gives CASSYSSGTRGTDTQYF.

V and J are TRBV6-2 or TRBV6-3 and TRBJ2-7; D not resolved. Trimming stripped 6 bases from V and 0 bases from J, with 9 bases between. The germline V gene has CDR1 MNHEY and CDR2 SVGEGT. There are 13 residues in the CDR3. The CDR3 region is CASRAAHSYEQYF. In DNA, the CDR3 is TGTGCCAGCAGGGCAGCCCACTCCTACGAGCAGTACTTC.

Only a few counts were recorded for this clonotype. The chain couples TRBV4-1 to TRBJ1-6; 9 bases are a match to TRBD1. The J segment lost 9 bases and the V segment lost 4 bases, leaving 10 bases of the junction unmatched. The CDR3 runs 16 residues. Germline V lookup: CDR1 MGHRA, CDR2 YSYEKL. CDR3 in amino acids: CASSPTWDRAGSPLHF. The CDR3 DNA reads TGCGCCAGCAGCCCGACATGGGACAGGGCTGGTTCACCCCTCCACTTT.

V and J are TRBV11-2 and TRBJ2-1; D is ambiguous. The V end lost 3 bases, the J end lost 4 bases, and 13 bases lay between the germline ends. Looked up from germline, CDR1 is SGHAT and CDR2 is FQNNGV. The CDR3 spans 15 residues. The CDR3 DNA follows: TGTGCCAGCAGCTTGGACCCAGAGGATTACAATGAGCAGTTCTTC. Its translation: CASSLDPEDYNEQFF. Complete variable domain (other parts from reference TRBV11-2 and TRBJ2-1): EAGVAQSPRYKIIEKRQSVAFWCNPISGHATLYWYQQILGQGPKLLIQFQNNGVVDDSQLPKDRFSAERLKGVDSTLKIQPAKLEDSAVYLCASSLDPEDYNEQFFGPGTRLTVL.

This sequence joins TRBV6-2 or TRBV6-3 and TRBJ2-7; 12 nucleotides agree with TRBD2. The germline V gene encodes CDR1 MNHEY and CDR2 SVGEGT. V was pared by 2 bases and J by 1 base, with 9 bases of the junction left unmatched. CDR3 length equals 18 residues. This CDR3 is CASSYNGLAGTRSYEQYF. The CDR3, as DNA: TGTGCCAGCAGTTACAATGGACTAGCGGGGACCCGATCCTACGAGCAGTACTTC.

This clonotype has more than one count but fewer than ten. The chain couples TRBV7-9 to TRBJ2-3; D is undetermined. The germline V and J ends were trimmed by 5 bases and 0 bases, with 9 bases remaining between them. Per the germline V gene, CDR1 is SEHNR and CDR2 is FQNEAQ (reference sequence). The CDR3 is made up of 14 amino acids. The CDR3 sequence: CASSPRRSTDTQYF. For the CDR3, the DNA is TGTGCCAGCAGCCCTAGGCGGAGCACAGATACGCAGTATTTT.

This clonotype has just a few counts. V usage is TRBV20-1 and J usage is TRBJ2-7; D unresolved. The J call may be faulty, since TRBJ2-5 better matches the DNA end. The CDR3 consists of 13 residues. Per the germline V gene, CDR1 is DFQATT and CDR2 is SNEGSKA (reference sequence). CDR3 sequence: CSARRAQKGTQYF. For the CDR3, the DNA is TGCAGTGCTAGAAGGGCCCAAAAGGGGACCCAGTACTTC.

The V and J genes are TRBV29-1 and TRBJ2-7; D may be TRBD1 or TRBD2 (6 bases each). V lost 0 bases, J lost 5 bases, and 11 bases lay in between. The CDR3 contains 13 residues. Looked up from germline, CDR1 is SQVTM and CDR2 is ANQGSEA. CDR3 bases: TGCAGCGTTGAAGAGGGGGGCGACGACGAGCAGTACTTC. This translates into CSVEEGGDDEQYF.

This chain connects TRBV4-2 to TRBJ2-1; 9 bases map to TRBD1. The trim removed 3 bases at V and 6 bases at J, leaving 9 bases unmatched. There are 16 residues in the CDR3. CDR1 LGHNA and CDR2 YNFKEQ come from the germline V gene. CDR3 DNA: TGTGCCAGCAGCCACGGGTTGGGGACAGGGTCCAATGAGCAGTTCTTC. Its protein product is CASSHGLGTGSNEQFF.

In the case of this clonotype: Compared with germline, one end of the junction differs, possibly owing to a read error. The gene calls are TRBV9 and TRBJ1-2, with D possibly matching TRBD1 (5 bases). Germline V lookup: CDR1 SGDLS, CDR2 YYNGEE. The CDR3 covers 16 residues. In DNA form, the CDR3 reads TGTGCCGGCAGCGTAGGCCCCTTCCTTGACAGCTATGGCTACACCTTC. Translating it yields CAGSVGPFLDSYGYTF.

This clonotype was seen once. The J gene is TRBJ2-1, the V gene TRBV5-1, with TRBD2 matching over 10 bases. The CDR3 consists of 18 residues. The germline V gene has CDR1 SGHRS and CDR2 YFSETQ. V shed 5 bases, J shed 0 bases, and the junction held 11 bases outside the gene matches. Here the CDR3 reads CASSYVGTSAYSYNEQFF. The CDR3 coding sequence is TGCGCCAGCAGTTACGTCGGGACTAGCGCCTACTCCTACAATGAGCAGTTCTTC.

In this sample, this clonotype turned up once. This rearrangement joins TRBV28 to TRBJ2-1; D not resolved. The CDR3 consists of 16 residues. CDR1 and CDR2 from the germline V gene are MDHEN and SYDVKM. V lost 5 bases, J lost 4 bases, and 18 bases lay in between. For the CDR3, the DNA is TGTGCCAGCAGTCGAATATTGCGTAGTGGATACAATGAGCAGTTCTTC. Residues: CASSRILRSGYNEQFF.

This clonotype appeared a single time. The V call is TRBV5-1, the J call TRBJ2-1; TRBD2 matches at 8 bases. This CDR3 is built from 18 residues. Germline V gene lookup returns CDR1 SGHRS and CDR2 YFSETQ. Trimming cost V 0 bases and J 5 bases; bases outside gene matches: 13. The CDR3 DNA sequence: TGCGCCAGCAGCTTGGCCGACATAGCGGGACGTATGAACAATGAGCAGTTCTTC. Protein sequence: CASSLADIAGRMNNEQFF.

This chain connects TRBV4-1 to TRBJ2-5; D might be TRBD2 (5 bases). The DNA end lines up better with TRBJ2-7; the J call may be wrong. The CDR3 loop spans 16 amino acids. Germline V gene lookup returns CDR1 MGHRA and CDR2 YSYEKL. In DNA form, the CDR3 reads TGCGCCAGCAGCCACCCAAGGACGGGCGGGTCCTACGAGCAGTACTTC. Its protein product is CASSHPRTGGSYEQYF.

The gene calls are TRBV13 and TRBJ2-3, with D possibly TRBD2 on 6 matching bases. The CDR3 is made up of 15 amino acids. Germline-derived CDR1 and CDR2 are PRHDT and FYEKMQ (reference sequence). Trimming pared 5 bases from V and 6 bases from J, leaving 18 bases between. CDR3 DNA: TGTGCCAGCAGCCCCGGGACTCTGACCCCCGATACGCAGTATTTT. It codes for CASSPGTLTPDTQYF.

In this sample, this clonotype turned up once. The V gene is TRBV29-1, the J gene TRBJ1-1; D ambiguous. The CDR3 loop spans 14 amino acids. The ends were cut back, 5 bases at V and 1 base at J, with 14 bases in the middle. The germline gives CDR1 SQVTM, CDR2 ANQGSEA. CDR3 bases: TGCAGCGTTTCCCTGTTGGCGGAGAACACTGAAGCTTTCTTT. It translates to CSVSLLAENTEAFF.

The chain employs TRBV7-2 and TRBJ2-3, with TRBD1 as a possible D gene (5 bases). Germline V gene lookup returns CDR1 SGHTA and CDR2 FQGNSA. The length of the CDR3 is 15 residues. The germline V and J ends were trimmed by 5 bases and 3 bases, with 15 bases remaining between them. CDR3 amino acids: CASSVRRAVTDTQYF. CDR3 DNA sequence: TGTGCCAGCAGCGTCCGCAGGGCAGTAACAGATACGCAGTATTTT.